This T cell receptor beta chain originates from a study of T-cell reconstitution after alpha-beta-depleted transplantation in children. This clonotype appeared many times. Its antigen remains unknown. Preparation of the TCRbeta library was carried out with unique molecular identifiers. TCRdb itself ran the PCR reads through MiXCR, one entry per CDR3 protein. This table holds 550,000 to 800,000 distinct CDR3 sequences, around 13% found once. Notes on the study in general: After one year, T-cell counts and TCRbeta diversity mostly came from new T cells. It was reported that alpha-beta T cells came from several hundred expanded graft clones (about two months after transplant). Surviving thymic progenitors and recipient T cells were the source of high TCRbeta diversity at day 60 in some patients.

Trimming removed 11 bases at V and 5 bases at J, with 9 bases between. This CDR3 is 11 amino acids long. Germline V gene sequence: CDR1 ENHRY, CDR2 SYGVKD. The sequencing used PBMCs, collected before TCRalphabeta/CD19-depleted stem cell transplant. The TCR sequence derives from a girl aged 2 to 10 with congenital amegakaryocytic thrombocytopenia, due to receive a stem cell transplant. The chain links TRBV10-3 to TRBJ2-2; D is uncertain. The CDR3 sequence: CALGVTGELFF. Written as DNA, the CDR3 is TGTGCCCTGGGTGTTACCGGGGAGCTGTTTTTT.